This TCR beta chain emerged from a study of T cell responses to AZD1222 COVID-19 vaccine. Study findings and constraints: Spike-spanning, vaccine-associated CD4 TCRs were dominant at 160-218 and 743-854. Repertoire sampling occurred only after the peak T cell response.

Using immunoSEQ multiplex PCR, the repertoire was profiled, and TCRdb retains in-frame clones only, with some absent. The table shows roughly 150,000 clones, with around 91% occurring only once. There are 18 residues in the CDR3. Trimming left V 2 bases short and J 0 bases short, with 19 bases between. The germline CDR1 and CDR2 sequences are MDHEN and SYDVKM. This clone occurred a few times. Antigen specificity is unknown. The specimen was peripheral blood, collected on day 0 of AZD1222 vaccination. The genes are TRBV28 and TRBJ2-5, with D perhaps given as TRBD1 or TRBD2 (5 bases each). The clonotype comes from an adult in good health. The CDR3 DNA reads as TGTGCCAGCAGTTTACGCCCTTACTGGGACGGTAACCAAGAGACCCAGTACTTC. Translating gives CASSLRPYWDGNQETQYF.